This entry lists 22 T cell receptor beta chains sequenced from one sample in a study of post-analysis software for immune sequencing data. Prepared TCR beta cDNA libraries contained unique molecular identifiers. TCRdb redid the calling of the PCR reads with MiXCR, one entry per CDR3 protein. Of roughly 800,000 distinct CDR3 sequences listed, just over 45% are singletons. Regarding the study as a whole: Four to six TRBV segments appeared more often in patients than in controls, and TRBV5-6, TRBV5-1 and TRBV20-1 were among these.

Their antigens are not known. The sequenced sample consisted of blood. All receptors come from a girl aged 10 to 17 with multiple sclerosis.

The sample holds a few counts of this clonotype. This chain uses TRBV15 with TRBJ1-5; D might be TRBD1 (5 bases). The V gene lost 8 bases and the J gene lost 0 bases, with 14 bases spanning the gap. This CDR3 has 15 residues. Germline V gives CDR1 LNHNV, CDR2 YYDKDF (reference sequence). The CDR3 region has the DNA TGTGCCACCGATCGCGGGGGGGATAGCAATCAGCCCCAGCATTTT. As protein: CATDRGGDSNQPQHF.

V usage is TRBV28 and J usage is TRBJ1-2; perhaps TRBD1 as D (5 bases). In germline, CDR1 is MDHEN, CDR2 SYDVKM. The length of the CDR3 is 10 residues. V lost 8 bases to trimming and J lost 8 bases, with 9 bases between them. CDR3 nucleotides: TGTGCCAGCGTAGGGGTCGGCTACACCTTC. Translation: CASVGVGYTF.

The V and J genes are TRBV29-1 and TRBJ1-3; D gene uncertain. This CDR3 comprises 15 residues. CDR1 and CDR2 from the germline V gene are SQVTM and ANQGSEA. V was shortened by 4 bases and J by 0 bases, with 13 bases between the two germline ends. The CDR3 bases are TGCAGCGTTGTGTTGAGCCAAAGCTCTGGAAACACCATATATTTT. Its translation is CSVVLSQSSGNTIYF.

This chain joins TRBV4-2 and TRBJ2-5, with D possibly matching TRBD2 (5 bases). The closer fit of TRBJ2-7 to the DNA end suggests the J call may be wrong. This CDR3 has 14 amino acids. Per germline, CDR1 LGHNA and CDR2 YNFKEQ. CDR3 region: CASSQDRRRDEQYF. In nucleotides, the CDR3 is TGTGCCAGCAGCCAAGATAGGAGGAGAGACGAGCAGTACTTC.

This clonotype occurred once. The chain combines TRBV14 with TRBJ1-1; weak D call: TRBD1 (5 bases). The CDR3 spans 14 residues. Trimming removed 6 bases from V and 1 base from J, with 12 bases in between. Germline assignment: CDR1 SGHDN and CDR2 FVKESK. CDR3 sequence reads: CASRRQKKNTEAFF. The DNA of the CDR3 is TGTGCCAGCAGGCGACAGAAGAAGAACACTGAAGCTTTCTTT.

The V call is TRBV6-1, the J call TRBJ2-5, with 8 bases identical to TRBD2. TRBJ2-7 explains the end of the DNA better; the J call may be wrong. The CDR3 is 18 residues long. Germline loops: CDR1 MNHNS, CDR2 SASEGT. The CDR3 protein is CASSVPSAGGGRLYEQYF. Written as DNA, the CDR3 is TGTGCCAGCAGTGTCCCCTCGGCGGGAGGCGGGAGACTCTACGAGCAGTACTTC.

The rearrangement links TRBV7-2 to TRBJ2-1, with TRBD1 as a possible D gene (7 bases). CDR3 length: 15 amino acids. Between the trimmed V and J ends, which lost 3 bases and 9 bases, there was a span of 18 bases. Germline-derived CDR1 and CDR2 are SGHTA and FQGNSA. The CDR3: CASSFSSGGGSEQFF. CDR3 nucleotides: TGTGCCAGCAGCTTTTCGTCAGGGGGAGGAAGTGAGCAGTTCTTC. Together with reference TRBV7-2 and TRBJ2-1, the CDR3 gives the full variable domain: GAGVSQSPSNKVTEKGKDVELRCDPISGHTALYWYRQSLGQGLEFLIYFQGNSAPDKSGLPSDRFSAERTGGSVSTLTIQRTQQEDSAVYLCASSFSSGGGSEQFFGPGTRLTVL.

The chain joins TRBV6-5 to TRBJ2-4, with 10 bases identical to TRBD2. TRBJ2-5 explains the end of the DNA better; the J call may be wrong. Germline CDR1 and CDR2: MNHEY and SVGAGI. This CDR3 region has 15 residues. This CDR3 is CASSYELAGQETQYF. In DNA, the CDR3 is TGTGCCAGCAGTTACGAACTAGCGGGACAAGAGACCCAGTACTTC.

This clonotype has just one count. The J gene is TRBJ1-1, the V gene TRBV6-5; TRBD1 aligns across 8 bases. Trimming cost V 4 bases and J 1 base; bases outside gene matches: 8. This CDR3 is 16 amino acids long. Germline V gives CDR1 MNHEY, CDR2 SVGAGI. CDR3 DNA: TGTGCCAGCAGTTCGGCAACTGGACAGGGGAACACTGAAGCTTTCTTT. This codes for CASSSATGQGNTEAFF.

This chain connects TRBV20-1 to TRBJ2-7; D not certain. Germline V lookup: CDR1 DFQATT, CDR2 SNEGSKA (reference sequence). V was trimmed by 6 bases and J by 0 bases, leaving 18 bases between them. The CDR3 contains 15 residues. CDR3 bases: TGCAGTGCGCGAAACCGGGCGGAAAACTCCTACGAGCAGTACTTC. The encoded protein is CSARNRAENSYEQYF.

The chain is built from TRBV19 and TRBJ2-6, with D perhaps matching TRBD2 (7 bases). Trimming stripped 6 bases from V and 4 bases from J, with 16 bases between. This CDR3 has 16 residues. Germline V gene sequence: CDR1 LNHDA, CDR2 SQIVND (reference sequence). CDR3 sequence reads: CASRGHSGTGANVLTF. The DNA of the CDR3 is TGTGCCAGTAGGGGACACAGCGGGACGGGGGCCAACGTCCTGACTTTC.

The gene calls are TRBV20-1 and TRBJ2-7, with 7 bases identical to TRBD1. The CDR3 is made up of 15 amino acids. Unmatched junction bases numbered 11, after V lost 3 bases and J lost 3 bases. Germline-derived CDR1 and CDR2 are DFQATT and SNEGSKA (reference sequence). This chain's CDR3 is CSARSVGDRNYEQYF. CDR3 in DNA: TGCAGTGCTAGGAGTGTAGGGGACAGAAACTACGAGCAGTACTTC.

V gene TRBV12-5 combines with J gene TRBJ2-5; D tentatively reads TRBD1 or TRBD2 (5 bases each). This CDR3 comprises 16 residues. With 6 bases removed from V and 5 bases from J, the gap between germline ends came to 22 bases. From germline, CDR1 is LGHNT and CDR2 FRNRAP. The CDR3 region is CASGPGTDTGTETQYF. CDR3 sequence (DNA): TGTGCTAGTGGACCCGGGACGGATACCGGAACGGAGACCCAGTACTTC.

The gene calls are TRBV4-1 and TRBJ2-7; D perhaps matches TRBD1 (5 bases). The ends were cut back, 2 bases at V and 3 bases at J, with 8 bases in the middle. CDR1 and CDR2 from the germline V gene are MGHRA and YSYEKL. The CDR3 spans 13 residues. The CDR3 protein is CASSQTDSYEQYF. DNA for the CDR3: TGCGCCAGCAGCCAAACCGACAGCTACGAGCAGTACTTC.

The chain employs TRBV7-9 and TRBJ2-7; a possible D gene is TRBD2 (5 bases). Germline V gives CDR1 SEHNR, CDR2 FQNEAQ (reference sequence). V was trimmed by 6 bases and J by 0 bases, leaving 9 bases between them. There are 13 residues in the CDR3. The CDR3 loop reads CASSGLPSYEQYF. CDR3 nucleotide sequence: TGTGCCAGCAGTGGACTTCCCTCCTACGAGCAGTACTTC.

The CDR3 is CASSLWTSGYNEQFF. CDR3 DNA sequence: TGTGCCAGCAGTTTATGGACTAGCGGCTACAATGAGCAGTTCTTC. This chain joins TRBV28 and TRBJ2-1, with TRBD2 identical over 9 bases. The trim removed 0 bases at V and 3 bases at J, leaving 0 bases unmatched. Germline CDR1 reads MDHEN; CDR2 reads SYDVKM. The CDR3 contains 15 residues.

The chain links TRBV20-1 to TRBJ2-7, with TRBD2 matching over 8 bases. The J call may be incorrect, as the DNA end agrees better with TRBJ2-5. The CDR3 is made up of 15 amino acids. CDR1 is DFQATT and CDR2 is SNEGSKA in the germline V gene (reference sequence). CDR3 region: CSASLSSGRRETQYF. DNA of the CDR3: TGCAGTGCTAGTTTGTCCAGCGGGAGACGAGAGACCCAGTACTTC.

There are a few counts of this clonotype. The chain is built from TRBV7-2 and TRBJ2-3; D possibly corresponds to TRBD2 (6 bases). The germline V gene encodes CDR1 SGHTA and CDR2 FQGNSA. With 0 bases removed from V and 1 base from J, the gap between germline ends came to 11 bases. The CDR3 totals 16 residues. CDR3 DNA: TGTGCCAGCAGCTTAGCGAGGGCTAGCGGCACAGATACGCAGTATTTT. Translating gives CASSLARASGTDTQYF.

The genes are TRBV15 and TRBJ1-5; maybe TRBD1 (5 bases). The CDR3 has 17 residues. Trimming took 0 bases from V and 4 from J, leaving 16 bases between them. Germline CDR1 reads LNHNV; CDR2 reads YYDKDF (reference sequence). CDR3 in amino acids: CATSRDFAGAKNQPQHF. CDR3 DNA sequence: TGTGCCACCAGCAGAGATTTCGCCGGGGCTAAGAATCAGCCCCAGCATTTT.

The chain is built from TRBV5-1 and TRBJ2-1; no definite D call. The V end was cut by 0 bases, the J end by 6 bases, with 16 bases between. The CDR3 totals 16 residues. Per the germline V gene, CDR1 is SGHRS and CDR2 is YFSETQ. The chain's CDR3 is CASSLAGAGQINEQFF. The CDR3 DNA follows: TGCGCCAGCAGCTTGGCCGGTGCAGGTCAGATCAATGAGCAGTTCTTC.

The chain uses TRBV29-1 and TRBJ2-7; D assignment may be TRBD1 or TRBD2 (5 bases each). Germline V lookup: CDR1 SQVTM, CDR2 ANQGSEA. V lost 4 bases, J lost 2 bases, and 18 bases lay in between. This CDR3 is 15 amino acids long. The CDR3 sequence is CSVGDDSTGAYEQYF. Written as DNA, the CDR3 is TGCAGCGTTGGGGACGACAGTACCGGGGCCTACGAGCAGTACTTC.

CDR3 DNA: TGTGCCAGCAGCAGTAAGACAGGGTATATGATATCATACGAGCAGTACTTC. It yields the protein CASSSKTGYMISYEQYF. V gene TRBV21-1 combines with J gene TRBJ2-7; TRBD1 is the table's D call and was not checked against the DNA. TRBV21-1 constitutes a pseudogene. This CDR3 is built from 17 residues.